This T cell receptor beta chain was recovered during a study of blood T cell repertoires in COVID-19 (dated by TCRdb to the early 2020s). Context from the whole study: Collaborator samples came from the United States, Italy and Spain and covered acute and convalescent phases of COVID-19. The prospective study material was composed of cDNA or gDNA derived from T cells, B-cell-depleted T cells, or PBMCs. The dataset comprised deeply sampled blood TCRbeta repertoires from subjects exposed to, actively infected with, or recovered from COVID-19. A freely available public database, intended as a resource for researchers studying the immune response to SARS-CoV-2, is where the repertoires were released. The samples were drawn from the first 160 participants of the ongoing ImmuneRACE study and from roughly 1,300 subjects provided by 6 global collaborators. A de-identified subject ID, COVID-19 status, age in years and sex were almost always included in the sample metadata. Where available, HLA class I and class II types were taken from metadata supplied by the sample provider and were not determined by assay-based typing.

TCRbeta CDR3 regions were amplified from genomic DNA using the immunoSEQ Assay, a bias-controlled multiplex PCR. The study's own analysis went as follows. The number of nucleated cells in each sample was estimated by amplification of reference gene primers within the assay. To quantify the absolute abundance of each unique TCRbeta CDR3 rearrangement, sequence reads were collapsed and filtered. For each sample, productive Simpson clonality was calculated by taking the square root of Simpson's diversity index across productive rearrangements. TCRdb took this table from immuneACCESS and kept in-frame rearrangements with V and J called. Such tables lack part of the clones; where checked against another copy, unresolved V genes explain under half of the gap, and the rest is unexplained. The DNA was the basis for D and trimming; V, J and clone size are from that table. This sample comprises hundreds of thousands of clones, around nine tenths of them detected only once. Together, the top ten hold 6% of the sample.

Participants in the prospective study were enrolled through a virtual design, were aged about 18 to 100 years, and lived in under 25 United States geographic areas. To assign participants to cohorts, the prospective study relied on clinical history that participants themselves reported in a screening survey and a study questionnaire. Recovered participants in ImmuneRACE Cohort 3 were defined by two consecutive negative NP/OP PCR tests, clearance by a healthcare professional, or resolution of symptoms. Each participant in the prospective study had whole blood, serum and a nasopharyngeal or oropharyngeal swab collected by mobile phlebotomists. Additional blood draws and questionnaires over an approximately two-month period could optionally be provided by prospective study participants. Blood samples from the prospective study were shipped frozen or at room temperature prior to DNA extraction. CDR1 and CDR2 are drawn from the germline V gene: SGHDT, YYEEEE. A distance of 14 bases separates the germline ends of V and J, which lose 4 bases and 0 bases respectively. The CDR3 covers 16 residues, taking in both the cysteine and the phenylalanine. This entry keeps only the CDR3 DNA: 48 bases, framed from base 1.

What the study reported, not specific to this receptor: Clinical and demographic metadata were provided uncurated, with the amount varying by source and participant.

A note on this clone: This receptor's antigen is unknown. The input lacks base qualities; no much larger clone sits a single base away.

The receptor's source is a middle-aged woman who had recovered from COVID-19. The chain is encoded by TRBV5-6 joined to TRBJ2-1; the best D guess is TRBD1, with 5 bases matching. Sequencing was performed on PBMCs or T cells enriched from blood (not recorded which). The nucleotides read TGTGCCAGCAGCGCCCAGGACACAAGCTCCTACAATGAGCAGTTCTTC. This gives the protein CASSAQDTSSYNEQFF.